What follows are 9 T cell receptor beta chains derived from one specimen sequenced in a study of blood T cell repertoires in COVID-19. Some clones are missing from TCRdb's copy, which holds only in-frame ones; the method was immunoSEQ multiplex PCR. The sample lists some 320,000 clones, roughly nine tenths seen once, with approximately 2.5% in the top ten. The specimen sequenced was PBMCs or T cells enriched from blood (not recorded which). These receptors were taken from a man between 60 and 70 years old who had recovered from COVID-19.

The gene calls are TRBV3-1 (or the pseudogene TRBV3-2) and TRBJ2-1; the D gene is possibly TRBD1 (6 bases). The CDR3 is 20 residues long. Deletions cut 0 bases from V and 4 bases from J, with 25 bases between. Looked up from germline, CDR1 is LGHDT and CDR2 is YNNKEL (reference sequence). The CDR3 DNA sequence: TGTGCCAGCAGCCAAGAACGAATGCCAACGGGGACATCTTCTTACAATGAGCAGTTCTTC. It codes for CASSQERMPTGTSSYNEQFF.

V gene TRBV7-8 combines with J gene TRBJ2-7, with TRBD1 matching 8 bases. The CDR3 is 14 residues long. Germline V gene sequence: CDR1 SGHVS, CDR2 FQNEAQ. V was pared by 5 bases and J by 7 bases, with 10 bases of the junction left unmatched. DNA for the CDR3: TGTGCCAGCAGCCCACGCAGGGGGCCGGGGGAGCAGTACTTC. Its translation is CASSPRRGPGEQYF.

This chain connects TRBV10-2 to TRBJ2-3, with D maybe TRBD2 (6 bases). This CDR3 is 16 amino acids long. Germline CDR1 is WSHSY and CDR2 is SAAADI. The V end lost 0 bases, the J end lost 0 bases, and 10 bases lay between the germline ends. CDR3 loop: CASSESWRGSTDTQYF. Written as DNA, the CDR3 is TGCGCCAGCAGTGAGTCTTGGCGGGGAAGCACAGATACGCAGTATTTT.

This clone came up once. The rearrangement uses TRBV5-6 and TRBJ2-7; D is perhaps TRBD2 (5 bases). With 2 bases removed from V and 2 bases from J, the gap between germline ends came to 8 bases. The CDR3 has 13 amino acids. Germline V gene data show CDR1 as SGHDT and CDR2 as YYEEEE. The CDR3 DNA is TGTGCCAGCAGCTTATACGGGGCCTACGAGCAGTACTTC. Its protein is CASSLYGAYEQYF.

The rearrangement uses TRBV29-1 and TRBJ2-7; TRBD2 matches 8 bases. The CDR3 extends over 15 amino acids. Losses at the gene ends were 6 bases for V and 6 bases for J; bases not matched to a gene: 16. Germline CDR1 SQVTM, CDR2 ANQGSEA. DNA of the CDR3: TGCAGCGTGTTAGTATTGGGACTAGGTCCCTCCGAGCAGTACTTC. This translates into CSVLVLGLGPSEQYF.

J is TRBJ2-1 and V is TRBV6-2 or TRBV6-3, with a tentative D call TRBD1 (6 bases). CDR3 size: 15 residues. Germline loops: CDR1 MNHEY, CDR2 SVGEGT. Trimming shortened V by 4 bases and J by 2 bases, and 12 bases separated the two germline ends. The CDR3 DNA sequence: TGTGCCAGCAGTTTCGGGACATCCACCTACAATGAGCAGTTCTTC. It encodes CASSFGTSTYNEQFF.

In the case of this clone: The identical CDR3 is also encoded by other nucleotide sequences in the sample. The chain employs TRBV29-1 and TRBJ2-6; the D is unclear. Trimming took 6 bases from V and 0 from J, leaving 6 bases between them. Looked up from germline, CDR1 is SQVTM and CDR2 is ANQGSEA. CDR3 length: 13 amino acids. CDR3 residues: CSVGYSGANVLTF. The DNA for the CDR3 is TGCAGCGTCGGGTACTCTGGGGCCAACGTCCTGACTTTC.

The chain combines TRBV5-1 with TRBJ1-1; D unclear. With 1 base removed from V and 4 bases from J, the gap between germline ends came to 11 bases. The germline V gene encodes CDR1 SGHRS and CDR2 YFSETQ. This CDR3 region has 14 residues. CDR3 protein: CASSLSRGLTEAFF. CDR3 bases: TGCGCCAGCAGCTTGTCGAGAGGACTCACTGAAGCTTTCTTT.

V usage is TRBV5-1 and J usage is TRBJ1-2; D uncertain. Germline V CDR1 and CDR2: SGHRS, YFSETQ. The length of the CDR3 is 14 residues. The germline V and J ends were trimmed by 0 bases and 2 bases, with 8 bases remaining between them. The CDR3 is CASSLVDGNYGYTF. CDR3 bases: TGCGCCAGCAGCTTGGTAGACGGGAACTATGGCTACACCTTC.